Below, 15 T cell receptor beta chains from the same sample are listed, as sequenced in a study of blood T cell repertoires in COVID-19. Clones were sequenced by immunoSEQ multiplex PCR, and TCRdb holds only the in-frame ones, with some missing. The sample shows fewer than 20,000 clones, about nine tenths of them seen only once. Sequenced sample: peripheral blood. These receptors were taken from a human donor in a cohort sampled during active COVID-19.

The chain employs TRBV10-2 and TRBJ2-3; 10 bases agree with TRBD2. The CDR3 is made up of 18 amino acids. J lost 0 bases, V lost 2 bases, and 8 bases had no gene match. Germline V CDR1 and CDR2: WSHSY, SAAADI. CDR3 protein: CASSETWTSGSSTDTQYF. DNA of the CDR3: TGCGCCAGCAGTGAGACCTGGACTAGCGGTTCTAGCACAGATACGCAGTATTTT.

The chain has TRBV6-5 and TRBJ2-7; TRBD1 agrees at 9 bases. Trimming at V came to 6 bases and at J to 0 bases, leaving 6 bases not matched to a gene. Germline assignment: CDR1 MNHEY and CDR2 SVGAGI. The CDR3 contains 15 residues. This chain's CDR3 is CASRVQGAGSYEQYF. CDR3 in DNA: TGTGCCAGCAGAGTACAGGGGGCAGGCTCCTACGAGCAGTACTTC.

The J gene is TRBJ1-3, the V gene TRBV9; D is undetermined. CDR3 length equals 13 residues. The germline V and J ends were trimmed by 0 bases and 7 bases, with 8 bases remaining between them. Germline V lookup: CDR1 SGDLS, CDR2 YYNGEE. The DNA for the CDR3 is TGTGCCAGCAGCGTAGTGGAGGGCAACACCATATATTTT. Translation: CASSVVEGNTIYF.

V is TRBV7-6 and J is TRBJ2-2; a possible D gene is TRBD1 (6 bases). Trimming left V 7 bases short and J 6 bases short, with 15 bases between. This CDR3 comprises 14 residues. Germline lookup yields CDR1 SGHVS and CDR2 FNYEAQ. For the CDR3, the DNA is TGTGCCAGCAACAACCTGGGGGCGCCCGGGGAGCTGTTTTTT. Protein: CASNNLGAPGELFF.

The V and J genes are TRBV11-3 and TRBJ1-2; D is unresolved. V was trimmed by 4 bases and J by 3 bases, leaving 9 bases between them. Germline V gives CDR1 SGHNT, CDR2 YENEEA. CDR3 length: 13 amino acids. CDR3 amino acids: CASSWASDYGYTF. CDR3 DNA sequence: TGTGCCAGCAGCTGGGCCAGTGACTATGGCTACACCTTC.

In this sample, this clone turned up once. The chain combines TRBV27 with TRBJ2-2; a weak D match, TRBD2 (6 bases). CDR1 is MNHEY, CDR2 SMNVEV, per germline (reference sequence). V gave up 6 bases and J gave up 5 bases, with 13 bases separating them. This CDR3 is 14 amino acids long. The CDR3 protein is CASREGPQTGELFF. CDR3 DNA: TGTGCCAGCAGGGAGGGACCACAAACCGGGGAGCTGTTTTTT.

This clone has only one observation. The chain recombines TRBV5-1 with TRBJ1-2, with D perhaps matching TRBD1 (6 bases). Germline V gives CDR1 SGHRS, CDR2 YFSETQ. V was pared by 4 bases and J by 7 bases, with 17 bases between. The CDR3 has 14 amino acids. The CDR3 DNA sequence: TGCGCCAGCAGCCGTCAGGGGAGTGAGGCTGGCTACACCTTC. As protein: CASSRQGSEAGYTF.

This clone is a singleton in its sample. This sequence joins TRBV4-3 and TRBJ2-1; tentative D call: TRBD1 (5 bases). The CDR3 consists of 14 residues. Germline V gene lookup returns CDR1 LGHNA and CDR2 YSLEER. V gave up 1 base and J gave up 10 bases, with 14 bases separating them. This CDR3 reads CASSQVVGRVEQFF. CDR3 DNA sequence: TGCGCCAGCAGCCAAGTAGTGGGGCGTGTAGAGCAGTTCTTC.

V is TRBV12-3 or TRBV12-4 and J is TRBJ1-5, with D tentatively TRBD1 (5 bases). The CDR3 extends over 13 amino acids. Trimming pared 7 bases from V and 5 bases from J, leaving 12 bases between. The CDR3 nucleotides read TGTGCCAGCAACCTGGGGGGTGATCAGCCCCAGCATTTT. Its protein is CASNLGGDQPQHF.

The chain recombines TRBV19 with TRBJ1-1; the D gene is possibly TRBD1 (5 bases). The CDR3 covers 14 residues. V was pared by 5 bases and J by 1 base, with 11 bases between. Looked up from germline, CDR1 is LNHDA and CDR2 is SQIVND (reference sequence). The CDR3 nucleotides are TGTGCCAGTAGTTTTCCCGGACAGAACACTGAAGCTTTCTTT. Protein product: CASSFPGQNTEAFF.

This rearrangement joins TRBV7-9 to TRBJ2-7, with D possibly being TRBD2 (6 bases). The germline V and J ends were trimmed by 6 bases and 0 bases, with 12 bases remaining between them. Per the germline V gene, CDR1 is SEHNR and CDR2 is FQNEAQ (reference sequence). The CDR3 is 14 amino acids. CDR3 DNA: TGTGCCAGCAGGCGGGACCGGCTCTCCTACGAGCAGTACTTC. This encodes CASRRDRLSYEQYF.

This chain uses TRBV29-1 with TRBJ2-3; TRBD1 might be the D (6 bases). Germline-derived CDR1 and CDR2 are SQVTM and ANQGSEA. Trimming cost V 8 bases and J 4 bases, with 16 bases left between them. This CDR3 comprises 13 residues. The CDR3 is CSSGGGWADTQYF. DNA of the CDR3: TGCAGCTCCGGTGGGGGCTGGGCAGATACGCAGTATTTT.

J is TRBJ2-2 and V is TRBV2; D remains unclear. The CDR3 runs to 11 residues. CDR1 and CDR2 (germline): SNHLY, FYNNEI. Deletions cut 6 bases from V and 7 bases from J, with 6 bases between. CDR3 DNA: TGTGCCAGCAGCTACCGCGGGGAGCTGTTTTTT. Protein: CASSYRGELFF.

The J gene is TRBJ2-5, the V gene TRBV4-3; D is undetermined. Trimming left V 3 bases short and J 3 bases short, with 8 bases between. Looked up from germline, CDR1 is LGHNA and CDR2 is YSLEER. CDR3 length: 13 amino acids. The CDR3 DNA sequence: TGCGCCAGCAGCCAGGGCTGGAAAGAGACCCAGTACTTC. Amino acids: CASSQGWKETQYF.

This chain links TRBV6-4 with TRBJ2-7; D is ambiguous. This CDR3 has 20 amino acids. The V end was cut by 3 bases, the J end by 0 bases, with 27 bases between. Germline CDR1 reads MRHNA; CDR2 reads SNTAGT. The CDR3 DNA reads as TGTGCCAGCAGTGAACCCCCGGGTTCCGTCTTGATCCCGAGCTCCTACGAGCAGTACTTC. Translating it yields CASSEPPGSVLIPSSYEQYF.